This TCR beta chain was identified in a study of identical twins. The cDNA had a unique molecular identifier and a template-switch universal primer site. TCRdb fed the 5' RACE reads into MiXCR, producing one record per CDR3 protein. The sample consists of about 220,000 distinct CDR3 sequences, approximately 8% of them appearing once. This clonotype has a handful of counts. The CDR3 consists of 14 residues. Losses at the gene ends were 5 bases for V and 2 bases for J; bases not matched to a gene: 9. CDR1 DFQATT and CDR2 SNEGSKA come from the germline V gene (reference sequence). In addition, the sample was reused for a study of yellow fever vaccine responses in identical twins.

The clonotype was recovered from a woman between 18 and 29 years old in good health. Sequencing input: CD8+ T cells sorted from blood. The chain joins TRBV20-1 to TRBJ2-7; 7 nucleotides align to TRBD2. CDR3 in amino acids: CSADRLATPYEQYV. For the CDR3, the DNA is TGCAGTGCTGATAGACTAGCTACTCCCTACGAGCAGTACGTC.